This T cell receptor (beta chain) derives from a study of blood T cell repertoires in COVID-19. Assay: immunoSEQ multiplex PCR; the TCRdb copy retains only in-frame clones and omits some. The sample lists more than 300,000 clones, 87% occurring once. J lost 7 bases, V lost 0 bases, and 16 bases had no gene match. Per germline, CDR1 MGHRA and CDR2 YSYEKL. The CDR3 totals 19 residues. The receptor was isolated from a woman between 50 and 59 years old with COVID-19, enrolled during active disease. Source material: peripheral blood. V and J are TRBV4-1 and TRBJ2-2; 8 bases match TRBD2. The CDR3 sequence is CASSQDPGTRRPRDGELFF. The CDR3 DNA reads TGCGCCAGCAGCCAAGATCCCGGGACTAGAAGGCCCCGGGACGGGGAGCTGTTTTTT.